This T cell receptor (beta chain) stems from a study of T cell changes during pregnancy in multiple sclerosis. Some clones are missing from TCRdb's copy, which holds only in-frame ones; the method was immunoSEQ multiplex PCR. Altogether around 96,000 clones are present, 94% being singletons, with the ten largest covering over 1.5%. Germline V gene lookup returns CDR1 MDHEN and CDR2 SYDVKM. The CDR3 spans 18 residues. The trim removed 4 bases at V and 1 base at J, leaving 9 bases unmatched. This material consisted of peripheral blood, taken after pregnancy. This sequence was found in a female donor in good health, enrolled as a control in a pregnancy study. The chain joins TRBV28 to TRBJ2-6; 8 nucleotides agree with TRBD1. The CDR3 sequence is CASSSVGTGRSGANVLTF. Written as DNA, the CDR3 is TGTGCCAGCAGTTCCGTTGGGACAGGACGATCTGGGGCCAACGTCCTGACTTTC.